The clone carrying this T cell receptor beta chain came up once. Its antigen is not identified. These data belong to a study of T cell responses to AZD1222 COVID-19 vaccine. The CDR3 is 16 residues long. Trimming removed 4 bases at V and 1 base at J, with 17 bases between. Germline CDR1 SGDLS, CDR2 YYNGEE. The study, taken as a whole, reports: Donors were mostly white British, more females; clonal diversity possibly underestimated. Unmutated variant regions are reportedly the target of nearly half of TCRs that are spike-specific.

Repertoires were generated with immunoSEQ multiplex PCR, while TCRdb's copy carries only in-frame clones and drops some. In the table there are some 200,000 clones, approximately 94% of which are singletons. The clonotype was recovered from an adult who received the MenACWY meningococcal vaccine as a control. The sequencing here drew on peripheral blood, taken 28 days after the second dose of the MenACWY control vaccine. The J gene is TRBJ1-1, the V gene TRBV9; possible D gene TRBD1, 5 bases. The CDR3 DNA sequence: TGTGCCAGCAGCCAAGGGGAAGGGGCGTGGAACACTGAAGCTTTCTTT. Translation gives CASSQGEGAWNTEAFF.